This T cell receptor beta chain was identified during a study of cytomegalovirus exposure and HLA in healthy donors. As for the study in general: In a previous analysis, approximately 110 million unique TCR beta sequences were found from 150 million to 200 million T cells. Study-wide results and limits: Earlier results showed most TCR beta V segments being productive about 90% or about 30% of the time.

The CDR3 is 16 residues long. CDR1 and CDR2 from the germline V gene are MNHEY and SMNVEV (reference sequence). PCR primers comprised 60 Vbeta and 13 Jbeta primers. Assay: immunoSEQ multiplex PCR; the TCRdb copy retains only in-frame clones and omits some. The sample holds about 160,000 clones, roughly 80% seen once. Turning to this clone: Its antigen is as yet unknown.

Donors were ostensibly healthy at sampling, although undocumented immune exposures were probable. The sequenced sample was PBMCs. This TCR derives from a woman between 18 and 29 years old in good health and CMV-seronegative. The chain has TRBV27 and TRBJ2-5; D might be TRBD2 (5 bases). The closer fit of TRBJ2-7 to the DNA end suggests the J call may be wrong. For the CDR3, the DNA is TGTGCCAGCAGTTTATCGATCGGGGAAAAATCCTACGAGCAGTACTTC. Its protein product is CASSLSIGEKSYEQYF.